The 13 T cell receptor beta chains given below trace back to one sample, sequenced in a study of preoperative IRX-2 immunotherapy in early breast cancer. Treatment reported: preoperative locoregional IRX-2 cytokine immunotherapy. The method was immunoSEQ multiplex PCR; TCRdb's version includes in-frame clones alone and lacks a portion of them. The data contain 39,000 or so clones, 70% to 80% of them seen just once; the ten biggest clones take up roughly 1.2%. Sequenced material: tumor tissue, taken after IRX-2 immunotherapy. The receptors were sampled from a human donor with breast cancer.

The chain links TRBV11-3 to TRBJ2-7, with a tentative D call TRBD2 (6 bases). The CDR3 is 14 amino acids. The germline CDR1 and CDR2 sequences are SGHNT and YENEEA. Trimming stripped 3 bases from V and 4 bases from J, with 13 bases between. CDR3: CASSLAQGGYEQYF. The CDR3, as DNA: TGTGCCAGCAGCTTGGCTCAGGGAGGTTACGAGCAGTACTTC.

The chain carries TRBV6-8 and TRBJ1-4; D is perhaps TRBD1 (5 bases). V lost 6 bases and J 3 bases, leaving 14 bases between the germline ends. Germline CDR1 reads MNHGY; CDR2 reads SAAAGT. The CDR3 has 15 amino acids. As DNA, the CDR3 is TGTGCCAGCAGACCCCCGGCAGGGTCTAATGAAAAACTGTTTTTT. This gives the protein CASRPPAGSNEKLFF.

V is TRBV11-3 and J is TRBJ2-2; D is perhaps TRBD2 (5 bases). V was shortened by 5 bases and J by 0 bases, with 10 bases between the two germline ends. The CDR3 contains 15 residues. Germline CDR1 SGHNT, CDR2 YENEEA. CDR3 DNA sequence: TGTGCCAGCAGCCGCGGGCCCGCGAACACCGGGGAGCTGTTTTTT. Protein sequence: CASSRGPANTGELFF.

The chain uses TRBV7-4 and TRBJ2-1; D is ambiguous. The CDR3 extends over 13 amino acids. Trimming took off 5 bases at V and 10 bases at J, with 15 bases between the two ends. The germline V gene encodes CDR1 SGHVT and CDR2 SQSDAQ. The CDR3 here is CASSLRVPEEQFF. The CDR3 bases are TGTGCCAGCAGCCTTAGGGTTCCGGAGGAGCAGTTCTTC.

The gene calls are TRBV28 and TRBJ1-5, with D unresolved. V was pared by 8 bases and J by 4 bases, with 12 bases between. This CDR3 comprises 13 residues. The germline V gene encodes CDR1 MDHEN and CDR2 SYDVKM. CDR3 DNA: TGTGCCAGCGGCCTAGTGGGGAATCAGCCCCAGCATTTT. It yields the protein CASGLVGNQPQHF.

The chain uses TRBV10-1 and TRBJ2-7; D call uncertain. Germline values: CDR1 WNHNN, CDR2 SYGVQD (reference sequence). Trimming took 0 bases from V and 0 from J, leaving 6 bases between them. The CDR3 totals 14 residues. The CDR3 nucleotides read TGCGCCAGCAGTGAGTCATTGGGCTCCTACGAGCAGTACTTC. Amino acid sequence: CASSESLGSYEQYF.

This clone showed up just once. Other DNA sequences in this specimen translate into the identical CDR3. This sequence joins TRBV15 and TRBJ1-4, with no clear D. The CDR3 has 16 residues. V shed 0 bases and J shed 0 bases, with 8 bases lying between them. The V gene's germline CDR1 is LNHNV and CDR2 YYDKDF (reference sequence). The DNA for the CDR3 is TGTGCCACCAGCAGAGATCGGACCGCAACTAATGAAAAACTGTTTTTT. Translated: CATSRDRTATNEKLFF.

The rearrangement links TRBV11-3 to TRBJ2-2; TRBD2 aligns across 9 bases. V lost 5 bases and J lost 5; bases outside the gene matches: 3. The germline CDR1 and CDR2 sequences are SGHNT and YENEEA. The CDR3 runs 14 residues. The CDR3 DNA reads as TGTGCCAGCAGCCCCGGACTAGCGACCGGGGAGCTGTTTTTT. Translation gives CASSPGLATGELFF.

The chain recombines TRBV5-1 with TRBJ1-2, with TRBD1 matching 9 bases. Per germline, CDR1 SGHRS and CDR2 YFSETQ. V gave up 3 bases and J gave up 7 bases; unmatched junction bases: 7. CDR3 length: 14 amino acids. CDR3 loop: CASSYGTGSVGYTF. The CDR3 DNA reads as TGCGCCAGCAGCTACGGGACAGGGTCTGTTGGCTACACCTTC.

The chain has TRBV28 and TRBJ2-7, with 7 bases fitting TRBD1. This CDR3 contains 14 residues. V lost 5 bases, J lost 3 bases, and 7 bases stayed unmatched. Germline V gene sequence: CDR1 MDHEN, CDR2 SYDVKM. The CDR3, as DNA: TGTGCCAGCAGTCAGGACGGGACAGACTACGAGCAGTACTTC. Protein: CASSQDGTDYEQYF.

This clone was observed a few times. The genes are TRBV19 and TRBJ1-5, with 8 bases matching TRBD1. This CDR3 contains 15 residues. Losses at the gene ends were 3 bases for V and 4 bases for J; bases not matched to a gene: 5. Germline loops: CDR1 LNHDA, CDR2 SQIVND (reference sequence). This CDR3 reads CASSIWDRSNQPQHF. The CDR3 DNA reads TGTGCCAGTAGTATTTGGGACAGGTCTAATCAGCCCCAGCATTTT.

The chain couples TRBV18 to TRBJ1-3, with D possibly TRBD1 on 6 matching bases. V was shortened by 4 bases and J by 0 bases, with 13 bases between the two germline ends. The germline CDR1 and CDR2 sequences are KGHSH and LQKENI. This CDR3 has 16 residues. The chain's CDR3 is CASSLQDSLSGNTIYF. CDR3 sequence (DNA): TGTGCCAGCTCACTCCAGGACAGTCTCTCTGGAAACACCATATATTTT. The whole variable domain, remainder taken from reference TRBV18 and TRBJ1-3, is NAGVMQNPRHLVRRRGQEARLRCSPMKGHSHVYWYRQLPEEGLKFMVYLQKENIIDESGMPKERFSAEFPKEGPSILRIQQVVRGDSAAYFCASSLQDSLSGNTIYFGEGSWLTVV.

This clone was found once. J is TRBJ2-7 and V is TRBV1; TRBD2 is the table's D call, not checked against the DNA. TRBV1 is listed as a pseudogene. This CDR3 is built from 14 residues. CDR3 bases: TGCGCCAGCAGCCAAGAGGGACTAGTTGCCGAGCAGTACTTC. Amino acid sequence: CASSQEGLVAEQYF.